The next 28 T cell receptor beta chains were all read from a single sample in a study of T cells after posttransplantation cyclophosphamide (dated by TCRdb to 2016 to 2017). Read against the paper, the sample's treatment or condition label means: high-dose cyclophosphamide on days +3 and +4 as single-agent GVHD prophylaxis. Busulfan and fludarabine conditioning, a related or unrelated marrow graft, and cyclophosphamide on days +3 and +4 were given to PTCy patients. Libraries came from the immunoSEQ multiplex PCR assay. Entries here come from immuneACCESS through TCRdb and include only in-frame sequences with V and J called. Some clones fail to appear in such tables; in the studies checked, an unresolved V gene covers under half of the shortfall, and the cause of the remainder is unknown. The sample table records roughly 19,000 clones; 65% to 75% of these occur just once. Less than 35% of the sample is held by the ten biggest clonotypes.

Here the sequenced sample was PBMCs, taken after an allogeneic stem cell transplant with post-transplant cyclophosphamide. The receptors derive from a male patient in his thirties who received an allogeneic stem cell transplant from a related donor, was CMV-positive, and had acute GVHD only. After a transplant, some T cells may be of graft donor origin.

CDR3 in DNA: TGTGCCAGCAGCGTAGGGGAGATCACCGGGGAGCTGTTTTTT. Translated, it gives CASSVGEITGELFF. The chain combines TRBV9 with TRBJ2-2; perhaps TRBD2 as D (5 bases). V lost 0 bases, J lost 4 bases, and 7 bases lay in between. In germline, CDR1 is SGDLS, CDR2 YYNGEE. There are 14 residues in the CDR3.

V gene TRBV28 combines with J gene TRBJ1-1; D might be TRBD1 (6 bases). There are 13 residues in the CDR3. In germline, CDR1 is MDHEN, CDR2 SYDVKM. The V gene lost 7 bases and the J gene lost 7 bases, with 16 bases spanning the gap. CDR3 in amino acids: CASIGAGVGEAFF. CDR3 sequence (DNA): TGTGCCAGCATCGGAGCAGGGGTGGGTGAAGCTTTCTTT.

The V gene is TRBV27, the J gene TRBJ1-2, with D unclear. This CDR3 spans 17 amino acids. V dropped 3 bases and J dropped 4 bases, with 21 bases sitting between them. Germline lookup yields CDR1 MNHEY and CDR2 SMNVEV (reference sequence). The CDR3 bases are TGTGCCAGCAGTTTCTTCGGGGAAGGAGAGGCCCTCTATGGCTACACCTTC. It specifies CASSFFGEGEALYGYTF.

This chain links TRBV5-6 with TRBJ1-1; 7 bases match TRBD1. Germline loops: CDR1 SGHDT, CDR2 YYEEEE. Germline trimming cut 3 bases from V and 6 bases from J; bases unmatched to any gene: 11. The CDR3 runs to 15 residues. The CDR3 sequence is CASSSPHQQGSEAFF. The DNA of the CDR3 is TGTGCCAGCAGCTCACCTCACCAACAGGGGTCTGAAGCTTTCTTT.

V is TRBV2 and J is TRBJ1-5, with 7 bases aligning to TRBD1. The CDR3 is 24 residues long. Germline V gene sequence: CDR1 SNHLY, CDR2 FYNNEI. The V segment lost 1 base and the J segment 4 bases; nucleotides outside the gene matches: 31. CDR3 in amino acids: CASSEGGVGDLVSGQLPGNQPQHF. CDR3 sequence (DNA): TGTGCCAGCAGTGAAGGGGGGGTAGGGGACTTGGTTTCGGGACAGCTTCCAGGTAATCAGCCCCAGCATTTT.

This rearrangement joins TRBV6-5 to TRBJ2-5, with a tentative D call TRBD2 (5 bases). The length of the CDR3 is 15 residues. The germline gives CDR1 MNHEY, CDR2 SVGAGI. Trimming left V 0 bases short and J 3 bases short, with 11 bases between. The CDR3 bases are TGTGCCAGCAGTTACTCGAAACCAGCGGAAGAGACCCAGTACTTC. Translation: CASSYSKPAEETQYF.

This sequence joins TRBV5-1 and TRBJ2-1; 11 bases are shared with TRBD2. The V and J ends lost 0 bases and 8 bases, in that order; junction bases with no gene match: 7. The CDR3 consists of 16 residues. Germline lookup yields CDR1 SGHRS and CDR2 YFSETQ. This CDR3 is CASSLVASGGRDEQFF. The CDR3 coding sequence is TGCGCCAGCAGCTTGGTGGCTAGCGGGGGGCGGGATGAGCAGTTCTTC.

The chain is built from TRBV7-7 and TRBJ2-5; TRBD2 is a possible D gene (5 bases). The CDR3 spans 15 residues. The V gene lost 5 bases and the J gene lost 4 bases, with 17 bases spanning the gap. Germline-derived CDR1 and CDR2 are SSHAT and FNYEAQ (reference sequence). CDR3 region: CASSNFAGLGETQYF. Written as DNA, the CDR3 is TGTGCCAGCAGCAATTTCGCGGGCCTGGGAGAGACCCAGTACTTC.

The rearrangement links TRBV11-2 to TRBJ1-1; D possibly corresponds to TRBD1 (6 bases). V was trimmed by 5 bases and J by 2 bases, leaving 15 bases between them. The CDR3 has 15 residues. The germline gives CDR1 SGHAT, CDR2 FQNNGV. CDR3 residues: CASSPIGGQNTEAFF. CDR3 bases: TGTGCCAGCAGCCCGATTGGGGGACAAAACACTGAAGCTTTCTTT. The whole variable domain, remainder taken from reference TRBV11-2 and TRBJ1-1, is EAGVAQSPRYKIIEKRQSVAFWCNPISGHATLYWYQQILGQGPKLLIQFQNNGVVDDSQLPKDRFSAERLKGVDSTLKIQPAKLEDSAVYLCASSPIGGQNTEAFFGQGTRLTVV.

The V gene is TRBV6-5, the J gene TRBJ1-1; TRBD1 might be the D (6 bases). This CDR3 comprises 15 residues. The germline V gene has CDR1 MNHEY and CDR2 SVGAGI. The V gene lost 4 bases and the J gene lost 3 bases, with 15 bases spanning the gap. In DNA form, the CDR3 reads TGTGCCAGCAGTTTGGGGTCAGGGGTGTACACTGAAGCTTTCTTT. Its protein is CASSLGSGVYTEAFF.

The V call is TRBV6-1, the J call TRBJ2-2; D is unresolved. Germline loops: CDR1 MNHNS, CDR2 SASEGT. The CDR3 sequence is 17 residues long. The V and J ends lost 1 base and 2 bases respectively, with 14 bases between them. This CDR3 reads CASSEDPPPLNTGELFF. The CDR3 DNA sequence: TGTGCCAGCAGTGAAGATCCCCCACCACTTAACACCGGGGAGCTGTTTTTT.

The genes are TRBV7-3 and TRBJ2-7; 9 bases are a match to TRBD1. CDR3 length: 13 amino acids. CDR1 SGHTA and CDR2 FQGTGA come from the germline V gene. Trimming took 5 bases from V and 7 from J; bases not matched to a gene: 6. In DNA, the CDR3 is TGTGCCAGCAGCGCCGGGACAGGGTTAGAGCAGTACTTC. It codes for CASSAGTGLEQYF.

This rearrangement joins TRBV5-5 to TRBJ2-1; TRBD1 aligns across 7 bases. Trimming took 2 bases from V and 7 from J; bases not matched to a gene: 6. The CDR3 runs to 14 residues. Germline CDR1 and CDR2: SGHKS and YYEKEE (reference sequence). CDR3: CASSFGRGTNEQFF. In DNA form, the CDR3 reads TGTGCCAGCAGCTTTGGCAGGGGGACGAATGAGCAGTTCTTC.

V usage is TRBV5-1 and J usage is TRBJ2-5; D is uncertain. Germline V gene sequence: CDR1 SGHRS, CDR2 YFSETQ. The CDR3 totals 12 residues. Trimming cost V 2 bases and J 1 base, with 3 bases left between them. CDR3 bases: TGCGCCAGCAGCTTCTCCCAAGAGACCCAGTACTTC. Its translation: CASSFSQETQYF.

The genes are TRBV11-2 and TRBJ1-3, with TRBD1 as a possible D gene (5 bases). Trimming took off 0 bases at V and 0 bases at J, with 12 bases between the two ends. This CDR3 is 17 amino acids long. Germline lookup yields CDR1 SGHAT and CDR2 FQNNGV. CDR3 sequence (DNA): TGTGCCAGCAGCTTAGACCGACAGAGACTCTCTGGAAACACCATATATTTT. Protein sequence: CASSLDRQRLSGNTIYF.

This sequence joins TRBV29-1 and TRBJ1-1; 11 bases align to TRBD1. The V gene end was trimmed by 6 bases and the J gene end by 5 bases; junction bases not matched to a gene: 5. Per germline, CDR1 SQVTM and CDR2 ANQGSEA. CDR3 length: 13 residues. CDR3 region: CSVGQGAGTEAFF. The CDR3 nucleotides are TGCAGCGTCGGACAGGGGGCCGGAACTGAAGCTTTCTTT.

The genes are TRBV4-3 and TRBJ2-2; perhaps TRBD1 as D (5 bases). Germline assignment: CDR1 LGHNA and CDR2 YSLEER. Trimming removed 6 bases from V and 3 bases from J, with 11 bases in between. The CDR3 loop spans 14 amino acids. This CDR3 reads CASRIKGDTGELFF. DNA for the CDR3: TGCGCCAGCAGGATTAAAGGGGACACCGGGGAGCTGTTTTTT.

The chain couples TRBV2 to TRBJ1-1, with D unresolved. The CDR3 spans 12 residues. Germline CDR1 reads SNHLY; CDR2 reads FYNNEI. Trimming cost V 7 bases and J 3 bases, with 9 bases left between them. CDR3 in DNA: TGTGCCAGCACAAGACACTACACTGAAGCTTTCTTT. Protein: CASTRHYTEAFF.

This clone was seen only a few times. The CDR3 sequence is CASSNPGQGDTEAFF. The CDR3 DNA is TGTGCCAGCAGTAACCCGGGACAGGGGGACACTGAAGCTTTCTTT. The J gene is TRBJ1-1, the V gene TRBV6-6; 11 positions agree with TRBD1. Germline lookup yields CDR1 MNHNY and CDR2 SVGAGI (reference sequence). The CDR3 totals 15 residues. V shed 5 bases, J shed 3 bases, and the junction held 5 bases outside the gene matches.

The DNA of the CDR3 is TGCGCCAGCGCCCCCGGGGACTATGGCTACACCTTC. Residues: CASAPGDYGYTF. The gene calls are TRBV5-1 and TRBJ1-2; D remains ambiguous. The CDR3 is 12 residues long. CDR1 SGHRS and CDR2 YFSETQ come from the germline V gene. Deletions cut 7 bases from V and 3 bases from J, with 10 bases between. Full variable domain (rest looked up from reference TRBV5-1 and TRBJ1-2): KAGVTQTPRYLIKTRGQQVTLSCSPISGHRSVSWYQQTPGQGLQFLFEYFSETQRNKGNFPGRFSGRQFSNSRSEMNVSTLELGDSALYLCASAPGDYGYTFGSGTRLTVV.

The chain links TRBV7-2 to TRBJ2-1; 9 bases are a match to TRBD1. CDR3 length: 13 amino acids. Trimming at V came to 1 base and at J to 10 bases, leaving 2 bases not matched to a gene. The germline V gene encodes CDR1 SGHTA and CDR2 FQGNSA. The CDR3 loop reads CASSLEGTGEQFF. CDR3 coding DNA: TGTGCCAGCAGCTTAGAGGGGACAGGGGAGCAGTTCTTC.

The chain links TRBV4-3 to TRBJ2-7, with 8 bases identical to TRBD1. The J segment lost 3 bases and the V segment lost 3 bases, leaving 10 bases of the junction unmatched. Germline V lookup: CDR1 LGHNA, CDR2 YSLEER. This CDR3 is 16 amino acids long. The CDR3: CASSHGQGRALYEQYF. The CDR3 DNA reads as TGCGCCAGCAGCCATGGACAGGGCCGGGCCCTCTACGAGCAGTACTTC.

This clone was observed at least ten times. This chain connects TRBV29-1 to TRBJ2-3; 9 bases match TRBD2. CDR3 size: 14 residues. The V gene's germline CDR1 is SQVTM and CDR2 ANQGSEA. The V gene end was trimmed by 1 base and the J gene end by 11 bases; junction bases not matched to a gene: 10. The CDR3 DNA reads as TGCAGCGTTGAAGGGGGACTCAAGCGGGGGGTGCAGTATTTT. Translation: CSVEGGLKRGVQYF.

The table lists this clone with a few counts. CDR3 sequence: CASSTGQGSGTEAFF. The CDR3 nucleotides are TGCGCCAGCAGCACCGGACAGGGAAGTGGCACTGAAGCTTTCTTT. The rearrangement joins TRBV5-1 to TRBJ1-1; 8 nucleotides align to TRBD1. Germline trimming cut 4 bases from V and 4 bases from J; bases unmatched to any gene: 9. Germline V gene data show CDR1 as SGHRS and CDR2 as YFSETQ. The CDR3 contains 15 residues.

The chain has TRBV5-1 and TRBJ1-1, with 7 nucleotides matching TRBD1. From germline, CDR1 is SGHRS and CDR2 YFSETQ. The CDR3 sequence is 16 residues long. With V trimmed by 4 bases and J by 1 base, 10 bases remained unmatched. This CDR3 reads CASSIGDRVGNTEAFF. CDR3 in DNA: TGCGCCAGCAGCATAGGCGACAGGGTGGGGAACACTGAAGCTTTCTTT. The variable domain in full, with the rest retrieved from reference TRBV5-1 and TRBJ1-1, is KAGVTQTPRYLIKTRGQQVTLSCSPISGHRSVSWYQQTPGQGLQFLFEYFSETQRNKGNFPGRFSGRQFSNSRSEMNVSTLELGDSALYLCASSIGDRVGNTEAFFGQGTRLTVV.

This clone was found many times. The V gene is TRBV4-1, the J gene TRBJ2-7; 8 bases align to TRBD2. The CDR3 is 15 amino acids. Germline V gives CDR1 MGHRA, CDR2 YSYEKL. V dropped 0 bases and J dropped 1; count of bases not matched to a gene: 2. CDR3 protein: CASSQESGGSYEQYF. CDR3 nucleotide sequence: TGCGCCAGCAGCCAAGAAAGCGGGGGATCCTACGAGCAGTACTTC.

The rearrangement uses TRBV7-9 and TRBJ1-2, with unresolved D. The CDR3 consists of 13 residues. Germline values: CDR1 SEHNR, CDR2 FQNEAQ (reference sequence). With 6 bases removed from V and 1 base from J, the gap between germline ends came to 9 bases. The DNA for the CDR3 is TGTGCCAGCAGTCCTAGCAGTAACTATGGCTACACCTTC. Translation gives CASSPSSNYGYTF.

The chain uses TRBV5-1 and TRBJ1-2, with TRBD1 identical over 9 bases. The CDR3 runs 15 residues. V gave up 0 bases and J gave up 6 bases; unmatched junction bases: 6. Germline loops: CDR1 SGHRS, CDR2 YFSETQ. The CDR3 region has the DNA TGCGCCAGCAGCTTGGAATCTAGGACAGGGGATGGCTACACCTTC. Protein product: CASSLESRTGDGYTF.